The 8 T cell receptor beta chains below come from one sample, sequenced in a study of human T cells and chemical hapten exposure. Specified time point: patch test 2, 6 weeks after DPC sensitization. Stated treatment: therapeutic diphenylcyclopropenone sensitization with weekly scalp DPC. MiXCR, run by TCRdb on the RACE reads, gives a single entry per CDR3 protein. The repertoire holds a few hundred thousand distinct CDR3 sequences, with about 6% as singletons. Specimen: whole blood, collected in connection with sensitization to the hapten diphenylcyclopropenone (DPC). The receptors were gathered from a woman younger than 35 with alopecia areata. Some clones in this sample may be carry-over from other donors' samples.

The chain couples TRBV20-1 to TRBJ1-5; D is ambiguous. Germline V gene sequence: CDR1 DFQATT, CDR2 SNEGSKA (reference sequence). Trimming left V 3 bases short and J 5 bases short, with 20 bases between. The CDR3 contains 16 residues. This CDR3 reads CSARIQFLVGDQPQHF. The CDR3, as DNA: TGCAGTGCTAGGATACAATTCCTGGTGGGCGATCAGCCCCAGCATTTT.

At least ten counts were recorded for this clonotype. V and J are TRBV6-2 or TRBV6-3 and TRBJ1-6; D remains unclear. CDR1 and CDR2 from the germline V gene are MNHEY and SVGEGT. The CDR3 loop spans 11 amino acids. Trimming took 6 bases from V and 12 from J, leaving 9 bases between them. The CDR3 DNA reads TGTGCCAGCAGCCAGATCGGACCCCTCCACTTT. Its protein product is CASSQIGPLHF.

This clonotype was observed many times. V usage is TRBV6-6 and J usage is TRBJ1-6; D call uncertain. V lost 0 bases, J lost 3 bases, and 3 bases lay in between. The CDR3 covers 14 residues. Germline CDR1 MNHNY, CDR2 SVGAGI (reference sequence). CDR3: CASSYSLYNSPLHF. DNA for the CDR3: TGTGCCAGCAGTTACTCGCTCTATAATTCACCCCTCCACTTT.

This clonotype was counted only a few times. One junction end disagrees with the germline gene, perhaps due to a read error. The chain carries TRBV7-7 and TRBJ2-5; tentative D call: TRBD2 (6 bases). CDR3 length: 15 residues. Germline loops: CDR1 SSHAT, CDR2 FNYEAQ (reference sequence). DNA for the CDR3: TGTGCTAGCAGCCGGGAGCGCGGCCCCCGAGAGACCCAGTACTTC. Translated: CASSRERGPRETQYF.

CDR3 in amino acids: CASSLALGRQETQYF. The DNA of the CDR3 is TGTGCCAGCAGCTTAGCGCTGGGCAGGCAAGAGACCCAGTACTTC. The chain uses TRBV7-2 and TRBJ2-5; the D is unclear. The CDR3 consists of 15 residues. The V gene lost 0 bases and the J gene lost 2 bases, with 10 bases spanning the gap. Germline values: CDR1 SGHTA, CDR2 FQGNSA.

V is TRBV6-5 and J is TRBJ2-7; possibly TRBD2 for D (6 bases). Trimming pared 6 bases from V and 13 bases from J, leaving 22 bases between. CDR1 and CDR2 from the germline V gene are MNHEY and SVGAGI. The CDR3 is 13 residues long. Here the CDR3 DNA reads TGTGCCAGCAGCCCGGAGCGAGACCGGGGGTTTTACTTC. As protein: CASSPERDRGFYF.

This clonotype has just a few counts. The rearrangement joins TRBV3-1 to TRBJ2-1; D possibly corresponds to TRBD2 (5 bases). Trimming removed 0 bases at V and 4 bases at J, with 7 bases between. Germline lookup yields CDR1 LGHDT and CDR2 YNNKEL (reference sequence). The CDR3 runs 14 residues. CDR3 DNA: TGTGCCAGCAGCCAAGACGGAGGTTACAATGAGCAGTTCTTC. Protein: CASSQDGGYNEQFF.

The chain joins TRBV23-1 to TRBJ1-5; TRBD1 matches 7 bases. TRBV23-1 is flagged as an ORF with uncertain function. V lost 5 bases to trimming and J lost 4 bases; unmatched junction nucleotides: 5. CDR3 size: 14 residues. In DNA, the CDR3 is TGCGCCAGCAGTGGGACAGCTGCTAATCAGCCCCAGCATTTT. This codes for CASSGTAANQPQHF.